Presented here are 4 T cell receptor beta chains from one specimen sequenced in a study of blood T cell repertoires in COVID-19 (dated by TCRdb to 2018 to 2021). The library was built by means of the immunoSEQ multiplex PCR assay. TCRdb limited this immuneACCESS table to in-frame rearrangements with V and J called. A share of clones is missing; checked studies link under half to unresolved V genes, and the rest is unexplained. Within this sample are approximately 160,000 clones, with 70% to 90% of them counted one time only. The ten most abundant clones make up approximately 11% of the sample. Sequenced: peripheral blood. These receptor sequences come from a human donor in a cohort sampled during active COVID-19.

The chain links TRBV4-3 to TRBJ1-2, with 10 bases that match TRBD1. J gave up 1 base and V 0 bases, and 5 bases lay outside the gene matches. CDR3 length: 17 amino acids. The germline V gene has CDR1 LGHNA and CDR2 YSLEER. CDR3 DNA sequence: TGCGCCAGCAGCCAAGATCCGGACAGGGGGGTTAACTATGGCTACACCTTC. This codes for CASSQDPDRGVNYGYTF.

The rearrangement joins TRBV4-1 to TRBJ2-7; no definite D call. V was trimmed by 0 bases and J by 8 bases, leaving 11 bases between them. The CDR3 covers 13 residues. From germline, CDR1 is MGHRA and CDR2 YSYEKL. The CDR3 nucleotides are TGCGCCAGCAGCCAAGATCTCCAGAAAAAGCAGTACTTC. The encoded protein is CASSQDLQKKQYF.

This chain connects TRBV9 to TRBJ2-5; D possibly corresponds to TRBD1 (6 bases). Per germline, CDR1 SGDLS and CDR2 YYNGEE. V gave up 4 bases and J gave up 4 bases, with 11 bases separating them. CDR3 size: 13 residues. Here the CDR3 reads CASSRDTGETQYF. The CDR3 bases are TGTGCCAGCAGCCGGGACACTGGAGAGACCCAGTACTTC.

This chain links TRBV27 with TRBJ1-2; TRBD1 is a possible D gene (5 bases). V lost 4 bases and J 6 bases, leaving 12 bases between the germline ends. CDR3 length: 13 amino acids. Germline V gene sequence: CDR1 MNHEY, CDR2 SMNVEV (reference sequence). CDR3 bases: TGTGCCAGCAGTTCCAGGGAATCCGATGGCTACACCTTC. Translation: CASSSRESDGYTF.